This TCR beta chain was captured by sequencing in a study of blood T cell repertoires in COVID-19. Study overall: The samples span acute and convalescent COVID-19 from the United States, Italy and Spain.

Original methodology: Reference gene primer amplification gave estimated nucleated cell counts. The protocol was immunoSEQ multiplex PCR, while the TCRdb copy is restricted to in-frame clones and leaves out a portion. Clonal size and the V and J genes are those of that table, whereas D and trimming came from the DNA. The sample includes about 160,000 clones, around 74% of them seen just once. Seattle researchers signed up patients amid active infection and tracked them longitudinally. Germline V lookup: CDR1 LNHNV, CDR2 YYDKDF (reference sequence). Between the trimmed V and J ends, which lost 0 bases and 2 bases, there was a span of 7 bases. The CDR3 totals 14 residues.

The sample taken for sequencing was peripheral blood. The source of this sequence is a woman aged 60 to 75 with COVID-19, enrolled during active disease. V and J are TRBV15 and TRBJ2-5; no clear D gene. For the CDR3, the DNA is TGTGCCACCAGCAGAGACAGGTCTCAAGAGACCCAGTACTTC. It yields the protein CATSRDRSQETQYF.